This TCR beta chain was identified during a study of T cells in Graves' hyperthyroidism and ophthalmopathy. Points from the study as a whole: Blood also held most thyroid clonotypes expanded beyond 0.001.

This CDR3 comprises 16 residues. Germline-derived CDR1 and CDR2 are SGHNT and YENEEA. With 5 bases clipped from V and 10 bases from J, the junction kept 11 bases outside the gene matches. Patients were excluded because of uncontrolled infection, other autoimmune disease, pregnancy or lactation. It was RNA transcripts that yielded the amplified TCR beta CDR3 regions. HTBI primers were the set used in a first-round RT-PCR of the TCR CDR3. TCRdb redid the calling of the multiplex PCR reads with MiXCR, one entry per CDR3 protein. This table has more than 300,000 distinct CDR3 sequences, roughly 13% appearing once. Regarding this clonotype: What it binds is unknown.

The receptor was isolated from a woman in her sixties with Graves' hyperthyroidism. The sequencing sample was made of blood. J is TRBJ2-1 and V is TRBV11-3, with 13 bases that match TRBD2. This chain's CDR3 is CASSRLAGGRRQEQFF. As DNA, the CDR3 is TGTGCCAGCAGCCGACTAGCGGGAGGCAGAAGACAGGAGCAGTTCTTC.